This TCR beta chain was identified during a study of beta chain features in type 1 diabetes. In the study overall: There was similarity between patients and healthy donors in age, gender and cell yields. Sorted cells from all samples, numbering 95 million to 140 million, were examined.

Comment on this clone: What it binds is not known.

Study results and limitations: The cDNA sequencing approach could over-represent high-TCR-expressing cells.

The collection from each donor was one heparinised blood draw averaging around 120 mL. The germline V gene has CDR1 MNHEY and CDR2 SMNVEV (reference sequence). V shed 4 bases, J shed 6 bases, and the junction held 8 bases outside the gene matches. There are 16 residues in the CDR3. The sequenced template was cDNA made from the entire isolated RNA. Using immunoSEQ multiplex PCR, the repertoire was profiled, and TCRdb retains in-frame clones only, with some absent. Of under 900,000 clones listed, roughly a sixth are singletons. The sequenced sample was naive CD4+ T cells from blood. The clonotype originates from a woman under 30 in good health. This sequence joins TRBV27 and TRBJ1-5; 11 nucleotides match TRBD1. The CDR3 nucleotides read TGTGCCAGCAGTTCTCTAGGGACAGGGGGTAGTCAGCCCCAGCATTTT. It is translated as CASSSLGTGGSQPQHF.